Reported below is one T cell receptor beta chain. Its target is unknown. The sample is drawn from a study of cytomegalovirus exposure and HLA in healthy donors. Study in general: Genetic ancestry analysis placed about 84% of the approximately 390 donors that were genotyped in the Caucasian-associated cluster. Study-level points and caveats: Presence/absence analyses took donor sequencing depth as roughly uniform.

PCR primers comprised 60 Vbeta and 13 Jbeta primers. Method: immunoSEQ multiplex PCR; TCRdb's copy keeps in-frame clones and lacks some. The sample includes about 100,000 clones, roughly 74% of them seen just once. The sequenced material came from PBMCs. The TCR sequence derives from a woman aged 40 to 49 in good health and CMV-seronegative.

The chain's CDR3 is CASGTFSGANVLTF. The CDR3 bases are TGTGCCAGCGGTACATTCTCTGGGGCCAACGTCCTGACTTTC. The chain joins TRBV6-5 to TRBJ2-6; D remains unclear. V dropped 8 bases and J dropped 0 bases, with 8 bases sitting between them. This CDR3 region has 14 residues. Germline CDR1 MNHEY, CDR2 SVGAGI.